The 13 T cell receptor beta chains given below trace back to one sample, sequenced in a study of fetal regulatory T cell absence and autoimmunity. Method: immunoSEQ multiplex PCR; TCRdb's copy keeps in-frame clones and lacks some. Here the sample spans 45,000 to 50,000 clones, roughly 83% being singletons. The material sequenced was cord blood. The receptors here all came from a newborn boy with IPEX syndrome.

The chain is built from TRBV10-3 and TRBJ2-1, with 10 bases aligning to TRBD2. Germline CDR1 ENHRY, CDR2 SYGVKD. The CDR3 totals 15 residues. With 3 bases clipped from V and 6 bases from J, the junction kept 5 bases outside the gene matches. CDR3 loop: CAISDSGGPINEQFF. CDR3 DNA sequence: TGTGCCATCAGTGATAGCGGGGGGCCTATCAATGAGCAGTTCTTC.

This rearrangement joins TRBV5-1 to TRBJ2-7; TRBD2 is a possible D gene (5 bases). The V and J ends lost 4 bases and 2 bases respectively, with 19 bases between them. This CDR3 comprises 16 residues. CDR1 SGHRS and CDR2 YFSETQ come from the germline V gene. CDR3 loop: CASSLGLAGRAYEQYF. CDR3 sequence (DNA): TGCGCCAGCAGCCTGGGTCTTGCGGGCCGAGCCTACGAGCAGTACTTC.

The chain links TRBV2 to TRBJ1-2, with 8 nucleotides matching TRBD1. This CDR3 has 14 amino acids. The V gene end was trimmed by 5 bases and the J gene end by 5 bases; junction bases not matched to a gene: 7. Germline assignment: CDR1 SNHLY and CDR2 FYNNEI. CDR3 DNA: TGTGCCAGCAGTCCAGGGGGCGCGCAATATGGCTACACCTTC. This sequence encodes CASSPGGAQYGYTF.

CDR3 sequence reads: CATSQGLNSGANVLTF. The CDR3 nucleotides read TGTGCCACCAGTCAGGGGCTAAACTCTGGGGCCAACGTCCTGACTTTC. The chain recombines TRBV15 with TRBJ2-6; D is possibly TRBD1 (6 bases). Trimming pared 6 bases from V and 0 bases from J, leaving 12 bases between. The CDR3 consists of 16 residues. In germline, CDR1 is LNHNV, CDR2 YYDKDF (reference sequence).

The J gene is TRBJ2-7, the V gene TRBV27; possibly TRBD1 for D (6 bases). Germline V gene data show CDR1 as MNHEY and CDR2 as SMNVEV (reference sequence). Trimming left V 0 bases short and J 8 bases short, with 14 bases between. The length of the CDR3 is 14 residues. CDR3 DNA sequence: TGTGCCAGCAGTTTATCGGAGACAGGCCCCCAGCAGTACTTC. Translated, it gives CASSLSETGPQQYF.

This clone was observed once. The chain employs TRBV7-8 and TRBJ1-1; 9 positions agree with TRBD1. The CDR3 is 12 amino acids. V was pared by 6 bases and J by 8 bases, with 4 bases of the junction left unmatched. From germline, CDR1 is SGHVS and CDR2 FQNEAQ. CDR3 loop: CASRPGQGEAFF. CDR3 nucleotides: TGTGCCAGCAGACCCGGACAGGGGGAAGCTTTCTTT.

This clone was observed a handful of times. A read error may produce the germline difference seen at one junction end. The chain combines TRBV7-2 with TRBJ2-7; D uncertain. Germline lookup yields CDR1 SGHTA and CDR2 FQGNSA. This CDR3 is 14 amino acids long. CDR3 amino acids: CASSFPQPNYELYF. The CDR3 DNA reads TGTGCCAGCAGCTTCCCCCAGCCAAACTACGAGCTGTACTTC.

CDR3: CASSQDPGQGKDTIYF. CDR3 DNA: TGCGCCAGCAGCCAAGACCCGGGACAGGGGAAGGACACCATATATTTT. The rearrangement links TRBV4-1 to TRBJ1-3, with 10 positions matching TRBD1. The CDR3 sequence is 16 residues long. The trim removed 0 bases at V and 8 bases at J, leaving 7 bases unmatched. Germline V gene data show CDR1 as MGHRA and CDR2 as YSYEKL.

The V call is TRBV21-1, the J call TRBJ1-2. TRBV21-1 is classified as a pseudogene. The CDR3 is made up of 10 amino acids. The CDR3 DNA sequence: TGTGCCAGCAGCAAGGGTGGCTACACCTTC. Translated: CASSKGGYTF.

In this sample, this clone turned up once. The chain is built from TRBV6-5 and TRBJ1-2; D call uncertain. This CDR3 comprises 14 residues. V was pared by 7 bases and J by 2 bases, with 14 bases between. Germline CDR1 is MNHEY and CDR2 is SVGAGI. The CDR3 reads CASTDTRGNYGYTF. In DNA form, the CDR3 reads TGTGCCAGCACCGATACTCGAGGAAACTATGGCTACACCTTC.

This clone appeared a few times. The V and J genes are TRBV6-5 and TRBJ2-7; D is perhaps TRBD2 (6 bases). The V and J ends lost 0 bases and 0 bases respectively, with 12 bases between them. CDR3 length: 16 amino acids. Germline V CDR1 and CDR2: MNHEY, SVGAGI. CDR3 amino acids: CASSYSSGVSSYEQYF. CDR3 bases: TGTGCCAGCAGTTACTCCTCGGGGGTAAGCTCCTACGAGCAGTACTTC.

In DNA, the CDR3 is TGTGCCAGCAGCACAGGGGTTGGATATGGCTACACCTTC. Translation gives CASSTGVGYGYTF. The chain is built from TRBV5-6 and TRBJ1-2; 7 bases map to TRBD1. V shed 4 bases, J shed 5 bases, and the junction held 5 bases outside the gene matches. This CDR3 comprises 13 residues. Germline V gene data show CDR1 as SGHDT and CDR2 as YYEEEE.

V and J are TRBV5-1 and TRBJ1-6; D may be TRBD1 (6 bases). Germline loops: CDR1 SGHRS, CDR2 YFSETQ. The CDR3 sequence is 18 residues long. Trimming stripped 4 bases from V and 4 bases from J, with 21 bases between. The CDR3 DNA reads TGCGCCAGCAGCCCCAACGGGGGGGGCGAATCTTATAATTCACCCCTCCACTTT. Translating gives CASSPNGGGESYNSPLHF.